This T cell receptor beta chain was found in a study of blood T cell repertoires in COVID-19. Overall study: Material from acute and convalescent COVID-19 was sourced from the United States, Italy and Spain. The cDNA or gDNA used as material had been derived from T cells, B-cell-depleted T cells, or PBMCs.

This CDR3 has 15 residues. Per the germline V gene, CDR1 is LNHDA and CDR2 is SQIVND (reference sequence). V was shortened by 4 bases and J by 0 bases, with 10 bases between the two germline ends. Original processing notes: It was from reference gene primer amplification that nucleated cell counts were estimated. Assay used: immunoSEQ multiplex PCR; TCRdb lists only in-frame clones, some missing. That table is the source of V, J and clone size, and D and trimming were worked out from the DNA. This table holds about 190,000 clones, 80% to 85% found once. The V call is TRBV19, the J call TRBJ1-3, with a possible D match to TRBD1 (5 bases). The TCR was taken from a human donor in a cohort sampled during active COVID-19. The specimen was peripheral blood. The CDR3 nucleotides are TGTGCCAGTAGTAAGACAGTTACCTCTGGAAACACCATATATTTT. It codes for CASSKTVTSGNTIYF.